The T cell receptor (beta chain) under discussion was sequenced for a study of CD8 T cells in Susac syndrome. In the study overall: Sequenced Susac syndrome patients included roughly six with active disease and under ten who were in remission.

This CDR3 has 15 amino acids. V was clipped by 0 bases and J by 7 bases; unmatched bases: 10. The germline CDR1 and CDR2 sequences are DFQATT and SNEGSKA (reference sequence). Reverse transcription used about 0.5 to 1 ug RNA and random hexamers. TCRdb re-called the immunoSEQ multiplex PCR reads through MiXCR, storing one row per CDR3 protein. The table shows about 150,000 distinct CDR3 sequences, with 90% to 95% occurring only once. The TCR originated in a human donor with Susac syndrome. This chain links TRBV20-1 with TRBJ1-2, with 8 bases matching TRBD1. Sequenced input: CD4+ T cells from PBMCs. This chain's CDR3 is CSARDLGDRPSGYTF. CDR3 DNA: TGCAGTGCTAGAGATCTGGGGGACAGGCCGAGTGGCTACACCTTC.